This is a list of T cell receptor beta chains from one sample in a study of T cell changes during pregnancy in multiple sclerosis. Clones were sequenced by immunoSEQ multiplex PCR, and TCRdb holds only the in-frame ones, with some missing. The sample carries roughly 59,000 clones, about 93% recorded once. The material sequenced was CD4+ T cells from peripheral blood mononuclear cells, taken before pregnancy. These receptors all stem from a female donor with multiple sclerosis, enrolled in a pregnancy study. CDR3s include the opening cysteine and the closing phenylalanine or tryptophan.

j_call	v_call	cdr3_aa
TRBJ1-5	TRBV7-2	CASSLVHLDQPQHF
TRBJ2-5	TRBV7-8	CASSAAGLVQETQYF
TRBJ2-7	TRBV5-1	CASGPDASSYEQYF
TRBJ1-1	TRBV4-3	CASSQEGAGNTEAFF
TRBJ1-4	TRBV7-9	CASSSRTLLGEKLFF
TRBJ2-2	TRBV11-3	CASSLVSPGELFF
TRBJ1-2	TRBV6-5	CASGGQGAWYGYTF
TRBJ1-2	TRBV10-3	CAIRGTFGENGYTF
TRBJ2-7	TRBV28	CASSPYSDYEQYF
TRBJ2-3	TRBV19	CASSSPGLANTDTQYF
TRBJ2-7	TRBV6-1	CASSEFGTGGYEQYF
TRBJ1-2	TRBV27	CASRADSIYGYTF
TRBJ2-1	TRBV4-1	CASSQGTTSGRYNEQFF
TRBJ1-5	TRBV5-1	CASSLAGGYNQPQHF
TRBJ1-2	TRBV7-2	CASSAQQGLNGYTF
TRBJ1-5	TRBV28	CASRLQGAGYQPQHF
TRBJ2-3	TRBV11-2	CASSFFEWDTQYF
TRBJ2-1	TRBV7-3	CASSLGLKKEQFF
TRBJ2-7	TRBV4-2	CASSQATSSSYEQYF
TRBJ2-7	TRBV7-9	CASSSKTGPYEQYF
TRBJ1-2	TRBV6-5	CASSATDNYGYTF
TRBJ1-5	TRBV6-6	CASSRQARGQNQPQHF
TRBJ2-1	TRBV5-4	CASSVSLAGPAEQFF
TRBJ2-5	TRBV7-6	CASSSQETQYF
TRBJ2-2	TRBV28	CASSLIGDSTGELFF
TRBJ2-2	TRBV5-6	CASSLESSGANTGELFF
TRBJ2-7	TRBV4-2	CASSQDGGSSNEQYF
TRBJ2-7	TRBV5-4	CASSPFSRDEQYF
TRBJ2-1	TRBV15	CATSADIPRYNEQFF
TRBJ1-2	TRBV30	CAWSRTAYYGYTF